The 10 T cell receptor beta chains given below trace back to one sample, sequenced in a study of T cells in Graves' hyperthyroidism and ophthalmopathy. Amplification of TCR beta CDR3 regions was performed using RNA transcripts as template. When the TCR CDR3 underwent first-round RT-PCR, the HTBI primer set was used. TCRdb used MiXCR to reprocess the multiplex PCR reads, holding one entry per CDR3 protein. The data show 500,000 to 550,000 distinct CDR3 sequences, with roughly 20% seen just once and around 27% held by the top ten. Material: blood. The receptors come from a man aged 18-30 years with Graves' hyperthyroidism.

This clonotype was seen repeatedly, ten times or more. The V call is TRBV28, the J call TRBJ2-7; D possibly matches TRBD1 or TRBD2 (5 bases each). This CDR3 is built from 15 residues. Germline V gene sequence: CDR1 MDHEN, CDR2 SYDVKM. The V end lost 7 bases, the J end lost 6 bases, and 22 bases lay between the germline ends. CDR3 sequence (DNA): TGTGCCAGCACCATACCCGGGACGGCGGGCCGCGAGCAGTACTTC. It is translated as CASTIPGTAGREQYF. The full variable domain, rest sourced from reference TRBV28 and TRBJ2-7, is DVKVTQSSRYLVKRTGEKVFLECVQDMDHENMFWYRQDPGLGLRLIYFSYDVKMKEKGDIPEGYSVSREKKERFSLILESASTNQTSMYLCASTIPGTAGREQYFGPGTRLTVT.

This clonotype showed up many times. The chain uses TRBV28 and TRBJ2-5; D is perhaps TRBD2 (5 bases). The CDR3 sequence is 15 residues long. Germline CDR1 is MDHEN and CDR2 is SYDVKM. Trimming removed 6 bases from V and 1 base from J, with 15 bases in between. CDR3 protein: CASSQRGSLQETQYF. CDR3 DNA sequence: TGTGCCAGCAGCCAGAGAGGGAGCCTCCAAGAGACCCAGTACTTC.

This clonotype has a count of ten or more. This sequence joins TRBV12-3 or TRBV12-4 and TRBJ1-2, with D uncertain. CDR3 length equals 14 residues. V was clipped by 6 bases and J by 4 bases, with 15 bases between them. The CDR3 loop is CASRNSEGGYGYTF. The DNA for the CDR3 is TGTGCCAGCAGAAATTCGGAGGGCGGCTATGGCTACACCTTC.

The chain uses TRBV11-2 and TRBJ1-2; no reliable D call. V lost 1 base and J lost 4, with 13 bases in between. The CDR3 is 15 amino acids. Germline assignment: CDR1 SGHAT and CDR2 FQNNGV. The CDR3 nucleotides are TGTGCCAGCAGCTTAGGGGGAAAACCCCGCTATGGCTACACCTTC. Translated: CASSLGGKPRYGYTF.

This sequence joins TRBV18 and TRBJ1-2; D gene uncertain. In germline, CDR1 is KGHSH, CDR2 LQKENI. This CDR3 has 15 residues. Between the trimmed V and J ends, which lost 2 bases and 1 base, there was a span of 11 bases. This CDR3 is CASSPSKGHNYGYTF. CDR3 in DNA: TGTGCCAGCTCACCATCGAAGGGCCATAACTATGGCTACACCTTC.

This clonotype was counted ten times or more. The gene calls are TRBV6-5 and TRBJ2-7; weak D call: TRBD2 (6 bases). The CDR3 is 13 amino acids. Germline V gene data show CDR1 as MNHEY and CDR2 as SVGAGI. V was cut by 2 bases and J by 5 bases, with 10 bases left in between. The CDR3 region is CASSYGGGDEQYF. The CDR3 bases are TGTGCCAGCAGTTACGGGGGAGGTGACGAGCAGTACTTC.

Concerning this clonotype itself: An end of the junction differs from the germline gene, which may be a read error. The J gene is TRBJ1-5, the V gene TRBV7-2; D unresolved. There are 12 residues in the CDR3. The germline V gene encodes CDR1 SGHTA and CDR2 FQGNSA. CDR3 protein: CDSSDWNQPQHF. CDR3 coding DNA: TGTGACAGCAGCGACTGGAATCAGCCCCAGCATTTT.

The V call is TRBV6-1, the J call TRBJ2-1; 10 bases are a match to TRBD2. J gave up 0 bases and V 7 bases, and 9 bases lay outside the gene matches. This CDR3 has 17 residues. Looked up from germline, CDR1 is MNHNS and CDR2 is SASEGT. This chain's CDR3 is CASMLSGGAGSYNEQFF. The CDR3 bases are TGTGCCAGCATGCTGAGCGGGGGGGCGGGCTCCTACAATGAGCAGTTCTTC.

This clonotype was detected ten times or more. V and J are TRBV12-3 or TRBV12-4 and TRBJ1-1; TRBD1 is a possible D gene (5 bases). The CDR3 loop spans 13 amino acids. The V and J ends lost 7 bases and 2 bases respectively, with 11 bases between them. The CDR3 bases are TGTGCCAGCAAACCAAGGGGAAACACTGAAGCTTTCTTT. Residues: CASKPRGNTEAFF.

This clonotype was seen many times. This rearrangement joins TRBV6-1 to TRBJ2-5; the match to TRBD2 covers 9 bases. The CDR3 runs 15 residues. V dropped 5 bases and J dropped 2; count of bases not matched to a gene: 6. The germline V gene has CDR1 MNHNS and CDR2 SASEGT. As DNA, the CDR3 is TGTGCCAGCAGTCCCCGACTAGCGGTACAAGAGACCCAGTACTTC. Translating gives CASSPRLAVQETQYF.